Below, one T cell receptor beta chain is given with its context. This sample was included in a study of blood T cell repertoires in COVID-19. About the research overall: COVID-19 samples collected from the United States, Italy and Spain covered acute and convalescent phases. The cDNA or gDNA used as material had been derived from T cells, B-cell-depleted T cells, or PBMCs.

Original processing methods: Reference gene primer amplification yielded estimated nucleated cell counts. Sequenced by immunoSEQ multiplex PCR; TCRdb stores in-frame clones only, minus some. V, J and clone size reflect that table, while D and trimming were determined from the DNA. The repertoire holds fewer than 250,000 clones, with about 80% as singletons. The CDR3 has 14 amino acids. V lost 1 base to trimming and J lost 2 bases, with 7 bases between them. The V gene's germline CDR1 is SGHTA and CDR2 FQGNSA. This clonotype was sampled from a woman between 35 and 50 years old with active or convalescent COVID-19. The V and J genes are TRBV7-2 and TRBJ2-3, with D hard to call. The material sequenced was peripheral blood. CDR3 protein: CASSLVTVTDTQYF. CDR3 nucleotide sequence: TGTGCCAGCAGCTTAGTCACAGTCACAGATACGCAGTATTTT.